This T cell receptor (beta chain) was documented in a study of early T cells in non-severe SARS-CoV-2 infection. Across the study: Unsorted whole-blood RNA was sequenced in bulk, leaving chains unpaired.

Study observations and caveats: Matching with VDJdb favored anti-spike CD8 responses (missing private and CD4 specificities).

The TCR library protocol attached unique molecular identifiers to the individual cDNA molecules. Using its own MiXCR run on the 5' RACE reads, TCRdb lists one record per CDR3 protein. Of tens of thousands of distinct CDR3 sequences in the sample, around 7% were seen once. This clonotype was observed many times. What it binds is not known. This CDR3 region has 14 residues. Germline V gene sequence: CDR1 SGDLS, CDR2 YYNGEE. With 4 bases removed from V and 0 bases from J, the gap between germline ends came to 10 bases. This TCR derives from an adult who was a healthcare worker with PCR-confirmed SARS-CoV-2 infection or an uninfected control (not recorded which). J is TRBJ2-5 and V is TRBV9; a possible D gene is TRBD2 (6 bases). The sample comprised whole blood. The CDR3 protein is CASSPGTYQETQYF. CDR3 in DNA: TGTGCCAGCAGCCCAGGGACTTACCAAGAGACCCAGTACTTC.